Listed here are 32 T cell receptor beta chains from one sample, sequenced in a study of human T cells and chemical hapten exposure. Each CDR3 protein gets one entry after TCRdb re-called the RACE reads with MiXCR. The data show 350,000 to 400,000 distinct CDR3 sequences, about 6.3% seen once. The sample's time point: patch test 2, 6 weeks after DPC sensitization. The treatment is: therapeutic diphenylcyclopropenone sensitization with weekly scalp DPC. The sequencing here drew on whole blood, taken in connection with sensitization to the hapten diphenylcyclopropenone (DPC). The receptors were sampled from a woman younger than 35 with alopecia areata. Some clones in this sample may be carry-over from other donors' samples.

This clonotype has ten or more counts. The chain's CDR3 is CSATGRLGGSGKTQYF. CDR3 nucleotides: TGCAGTGCTACAGGAAGGCTTGGGGGGAGTGGAAAGACCCAGTACTTC. The rearrangement joins TRBV20-1 to TRBJ2-5; D might be TRBD2 (6 bases). Trimming removed 4 bases at V and 6 bases at J, with 24 bases between. The CDR3 extends over 16 amino acids. Germline CDR1 is DFQATT and CDR2 is SNEGSKA (reference sequence).

The chain is built from TRBV5-1 and TRBJ2-4, with 9 positions matching TRBD1. The CDR3 runs to 15 residues. Germline loops: CDR1 SGHRS, CDR2 YFSETQ. V lost 1 base, J lost 10 bases, and 9 bases stayed unmatched. The chain's CDR3 is CASSLTSGQGRIQYF. The CDR3 region has the DNA TGCGCCAGCAGCTTGACCTCAGGACAGGGGCGTATTCAGTACTTC. The whole variable domain, filled in from reference TRBV5-1 and TRBJ2-4, reads KAGVTQTPRYLIKTRGQQVTLSCSPISGHRSVSWYQQTPGQGLQFLFEYFSETQRNKGNFPGRFSGRQFSNSRSEMNVSTLELGDSALYLCASSLTSGQGRIQYFGAGTRLSVL.

This clonotype was counted only a few times. The chain carries TRBV4-2 and TRBJ2-2; D is undetermined. V was pared by 1 base and J by 5 bases, with 8 bases between. The CDR3 is made up of 14 amino acids. CDR1 is LGHNA and CDR2 is YNFKEQ in the germline V gene. CDR3 DNA: TGTGCCAGCAGCCAAGCTAGTCGAACCGGGGAGCTGTTTTTT. This encodes CASSQASRTGELFF.

This clonotype showed up just a few times. The V gene is TRBV18, the J gene TRBJ2-7, with D perhaps TRBD1 (6 bases). CDR3 length: 15 residues. Germline CDR1 reads KGHSH; CDR2 reads LQKENI. V was shortened by 0 bases and J by 2 bases, with 11 bases between the two germline ends. The CDR3 protein is CASSPPGRGPYEQYF. The DNA for the CDR3 is TGTGCCAGCTCACCACCTGGCAGGGGCCCCTACGAGCAGTACTTC. Based on the CDR3 plus reference TRBV18 and TRBJ2-7, the full variable domain is NAGVMQNPRHLVRRRGQEARLRCSPMKGHSHVYWYRQLPEEGLKFMVYLQKENIIDESGMPKERFSAEFPKEGPSILRIQQVVRGDSAAYFCASSPPGRGPYEQYFGPGTRLTVT.

This rearrangement joins TRBV5-1 to TRBJ2-5; D may correspond to TRBD1 or TRBD2 (7 bases each). Germline V gene lookup returns CDR1 SGHRS and CDR2 YFSETQ. The CDR3 has 15 residues. Between the trimmed V and J ends, which lost 3 bases and 2 bases, there was a span of 14 bases. The CDR3 bases are TGCGCCAGCAGCTCGAATCAGGGGGGGCAAGAGACCCAGTACTTC. This translates into CASSSNQGGQETQYF.

This clonotype has ten or more counts. The chain uses TRBV4-1 and TRBJ1-1; 9 bases match TRBD1. CDR3 length: 15 residues. Trimming took 2 bases from V and 7 from J; bases not matched to a gene: 8. Germline loops: CDR1 MGHRA, CDR2 YSYEKL. For the CDR3, the DNA is TGCGCCAGCAGCCAACCACCGGGACAGGGCAGTGAAGCTTTCTTT. This gives the protein CASSQPPGQGSEAFF.

V and J are TRBV4-2 and TRBJ2-7; 12 nucleotides match TRBD2. The CDR3 consists of 18 residues. The germline CDR1 and CDR2 sequences are LGHNA and YNFKEQ. V was clipped by 1 base and J by 2 bases; unmatched bases: 9. In DNA, the CDR3 is TGTGCCAGCAGCCAAGCCTCTAGCGGGGGGGACCCTCCCTACGAGCAGTACTTC. Its protein product is CASSQASSGGDPPYEQYF.

The chain joins TRBV5-4 to TRBJ2-5; maybe TRBD1 (5 bases). Germline assignment: CDR1 SGHNT and CDR2 YYREEE (reference sequence). The CDR3 sequence is 14 residues long. The V end lost 2 bases, the J end lost 5 bases, and 13 bases lay between the germline ends. The CDR3 DNA reads TGTGCCAGCAGCTTCGGATTGACAGAGGAGACCCAGTACTTC. Its translation: CASSFGLTEETQYF.

The table lists this clonotype with many counts. J is TRBJ1-6 and V is TRBV6-5; 8 positions match TRBD1. The CDR3 loop spans 15 amino acids. V lost 5 bases and J lost 8; bases outside the gene matches: 8. The V gene's germline CDR1 is MNHEY and CDR2 SVGAGI. The CDR3 DNA reads as TGTGCCAGCAGTCGGACAGGGCGGGGGGATTCACCCCTCCACTTT. As protein: CASSRTGRGDSPLHF.

This clonotype was seen ten or more times. This chain uses TRBV3-1 with TRBJ1-5, with no clear D. Germline lookup yields CDR1 LGHDT and CDR2 YNNKEL (reference sequence). With 0 bases removed from V and 9 bases from J, the gap between germline ends came to 6 bases. CDR3 size: 12 residues. CDR3 in amino acids: CASSQDSGPQHF. The CDR3 coding sequence is TGTGCCAGCAGCCAAGATAGCGGGCCCCAGCATTTT. Full variable domain (rest looked up from reference TRBV3-1 and TRBJ1-5): DTAVSQTPKYLVTQMGNDKSIKCEQNLGHDTMYWYKQDSKKFLKIMFSYNNKELIINETVPNRFSPKSPDKAHLNLHINSLELGDSAVYFCASSQDSGPQHFGDGTRLSIL.

This clonotype was picked up a small number of times. The chain combines TRBV7-9 with TRBJ1-3; D is unclear. The CDR3 covers 14 residues. V gave up 5 bases and J gave up 4 bases, with 12 bases separating them. The germline V gene has CDR1 SEHNR and CDR2 FQNEAQ (reference sequence). This CDR3 is CASSPFVSGNTIYF. The CDR3 DNA is TGTGCCAGCAGCCCCTTCGTGAGCGGAAACACCATATATTTT.

V is TRBV6-5 and J is TRBJ2-3, with TRBD2 matching 9 bases. The germline CDR1 and CDR2 sequences are MNHEY and SVGAGI. V lost 6 bases and J lost 4; bases outside the gene matches: 11. The CDR3 extends over 16 amino acids. This CDR3 reads CASRDSGTSIADTQYF. The CDR3 coding sequence is TGTGCCAGCAGAGATTCCGGGACTAGCATCGCAGATACGCAGTATTTT.

This clonotype has only a few counts. The V gene is TRBV12-3 or TRBV12-4, the J gene TRBJ2-2; D is ambiguous. The CDR3 has 13 amino acids. The V end lost 4 bases, the J end lost 3 bases, and 6 bases lay between the germline ends. The CDR3 is CASSSVDTGELFF. The CDR3 DNA is TGTGCCAGCAGTTCCGTGGACACCGGGGAGCTGTTTTTT.

This clonotype appeared many times. V and J are TRBV11-2 and TRBJ1-1; 7 bases are a match to TRBD1. Trimming at V came to 3 bases and at J to 6 bases, leaving 22 bases not matched to a gene. The length of the CDR3 is 19 residues. CDR1 and CDR2 (germline): SGHAT, FQNNGV. CDR3 in DNA: TGTGCCAGCAGCTTGCGAATCGGGTCGACAGGGTGGTCGAGTGCTGAAGCTTTCTTT. Its translation: CASSLRIGSTGWSSAEAFF.

This clonotype occurred many times. The chain links TRBV7-2 to TRBJ1-6, with a weak D call TRBD1 (5 bases). Deletions cut 5 bases from V and 10 bases from J, with 15 bases between. The CDR3 is made up of 14 amino acids. The germline gives CDR1 SGHTA, CDR2 FQGNSA. In nucleotides, the CDR3 is TGTGCCAGCAGCCCAGAGCAGGGTGGCTCACCCCTCCACTTT. It codes for CASSPEQGGSPLHF.

This clonotype occurred a few times. This chain uses TRBV2 with TRBJ1-1, with D perhaps TRBD1 (6 bases). The CDR3 sequence is 13 residues long. Germline lookup yields CDR1 SNHLY and CDR2 FYNNEI. The V gene lost 9 bases and the J gene lost 3 bases, with 14 bases spanning the gap. CDR3 sequence reads: CASMGAIDTEAFF. In nucleotides, the CDR3 is TGTGCCAGTATGGGGGCAATCGACACTGAAGCTTTCTTT.

This clonotype was seen at least ten times. This chain links TRBV5-1 with TRBJ1-2; no firm D call. The germline V gene encodes CDR1 SGHRS and CDR2 YFSETQ. The germline V and J ends were trimmed by 0 bases and 5 bases, with 11 bases remaining between them. This CDR3 spans 14 amino acids. The CDR3 reads CASSLAQAGYGYTF. CDR3 sequence (DNA): TGCGCCAGCAGCTTGGCGCAGGCGGGGTATGGCTACACCTTC. Supplemented by reference TRBV5-1 and TRBJ1-2, the full variable domain reads KAGVTQTPRYLIKTRGQQVTLSCSPISGHRSVSWYQQTPGQGLQFLFEYFSETQRNKGNFPGRFSGRQFSNSRSEMNVSTLELGDSALYLCASSLAQAGYGYTFGSGTRLTVV.

As regards this clonotype: A read error may account for a junction end that differs from germline. This CDR3 is CASSSGTSGTGAFF. The CDR3 DNA reads as TGCGCCAGCAGCTCCGGGACATCTGGCACTGGAGCTTTCTTT. J is TRBJ1-1 and V is TRBV5-1; D perhaps matches TRBD1 (6 bases). From germline, CDR1 is SGHRS and CDR2 YFSETQ. The CDR3 consists of 14 residues.

Ten or more counts support this clonotype. This chain connects TRBV29-1 to TRBJ1-3, with D unresolved. V gave up 4 bases and J gave up 7 bases, with 14 bases separating them. Germline V gene sequence: CDR1 SQVTM, CDR2 ANQGSEA. This CDR3 contains 13 residues. CDR3 loop: CSVAGLQWNTIYF. CDR3 sequence (DNA): TGCAGCGTTGCAGGACTTCAATGGAACACCATATATTTT.

This clonotype was recorded at least ten times. V is TRBV9 and J is TRBJ2-3; either TRBD1 or TRBD2 may fit D (5 bases each). Germline CDR1 and CDR2: SGDLS and YYNGEE. CDR3 size: 16 residues. Deletions cut 0 bases from V and 8 bases from J, with 19 bases between. CDR3 residues: CASSVGQGAGGGTQYF. For the CDR3, the DNA is TGTGCCAGCAGCGTAGGCCAAGGCGCCGGTGGGGGTACGCAGTATTTT.

This clonotype was recorded at least ten times. The rearrangement joins TRBV28 to TRBJ2-3; a weak D match, TRBD1 (6 bases). The germline CDR1 and CDR2 sequences are MDHEN and SYDVKM. The CDR3 extends over 15 amino acids. Trimming stripped 4 bases from V and 0 bases from J, with 11 bases between. In nucleotides, the CDR3 is TGTGCCAGCAGTTACAGGGTCCTTAGCACAGATACGCAGTATTTT. Its translation is CASSYRVLSTDTQYF.

This clonotype was detected many times. The J gene is TRBJ1-4, the V gene TRBV18; D perhaps matches TRBD1 (5 bases). This CDR3 region has 13 residues. CDR1 is KGHSH, CDR2 LQKENI, per germline. The ends were cut back, 8 bases at V and 8 bases at J, with 15 bases in the middle. The CDR3 reads CASSPGQQEKLFF. DNA of the CDR3: TGTGCCAGCAGCCCCGGACAACAAGAAAAACTGTTTTTT.

This chain uses TRBV12-3 or TRBV12-4 with TRBJ1-2; D unresolved. Trimming pared 6 bases from V and 5 bases from J, leaving 16 bases between. The CDR3 spans 14 residues. CDR3 in amino acids: CASSVSLTGYGYTF. The CDR3 bases are TGTGCCAGCAGCGTTTCACTGACTGGGTATGGCTACACCTTC.

This clonotype was counted at least ten times. The chain employs TRBV7-9 and TRBJ1-1; 11 nucleotides line up with TRBD1. Germline V gene data show CDR1 as SEHNR and CDR2 as FQNEAQ (reference sequence). CDR3 size: 14 residues. Trimming cost V 5 bases and J 4 bases; bases outside gene matches: 3. CDR3 region: CASSTGQGATEAFF. The CDR3 nucleotides read TGTGCCAGCAGCACAGGACAGGGGGCCACTGAAGCTTTCTTT.

The chain combines TRBV5-1 with TRBJ1-1; 12 bases fit TRBD1. The CDR3 spans 15 residues. Losses at the gene ends were 4 bases for V and 4 bases for J; bases not matched to a gene: 5. Germline V gene sequence: CDR1 SGHRS, CDR2 YFSETQ. The CDR3 DNA follows: TGCGCCAGCAGCGGGACAGGGGGCATTGTCACTGAAGCTTTCTTT. Its protein is CASSGTGGIVTEAFF. The complete variable domain, with remaining parts taken from reference TRBV5-1 and TRBJ1-1, reads KAGVTQTPRYLIKTRGQQVTLSCSPISGHRSVSWYQQTPGQGLQFLFEYFSETQRNKGNFPGRFSGRQFSNSRSEMNVSTLELGDSALYLCASSGTGGIVTEAFFGQGTRLTVV.

This clonotype was seen repeatedly, ten times or more. The chain links TRBV6-2 or TRBV6-3 to TRBJ2-5; 7 nucleotides agree with TRBD2. This CDR3 contains 15 residues. Germline values: CDR1 MNHEY, CDR2 SVGEGT. V shed 0 bases, J shed 2 bases, and the junction held 3 bases outside the gene matches. The CDR3 nucleotides read TGTGCCAGCAGTTACTCGAGCGGGGATCAAGAGACCCAGTACTTC. Translated, it gives CASSYSSGDQETQYF.

This clonotype is labeled medium-sized. V usage is TRBV7-2 and J usage is TRBJ1-2, with D maybe TRBD1 (5 bases). The CDR3 extends over 14 amino acids. With 1 base removed from V and 5 bases from J, the gap between germline ends came to 11 bases. The V gene's germline CDR1 is SGHTA and CDR2 FQGNSA. The CDR3 reads CASSLDGGSYGYTF. In DNA form, the CDR3 reads TGTGCCAGCAGCTTAGATGGGGGGTCGTATGGCTACACCTTC.

This clonotype has just a few counts. The CDR3 bases are TGTGCCAGCAGCTTAGATGCTTCACCCCTCCACTTT. Its translation is CASSLDASPLHF. V is TRBV7-2 and J is TRBJ1-6; the D is unclear. This CDR3 is built from 12 residues. V lost 1 base and J 9 bases, leaving 4 bases between the germline ends. CDR1 SGHTA and CDR2 FQGNSA come from the germline V gene.

This clonotype was counted a few times. V is TRBV3-1 and J is TRBJ2-5, with D perhaps being TRBD1 or TRBD2 (5 bases each). From germline, CDR1 is LGHDT and CDR2 YNNKEL (reference sequence). The CDR3 covers 14 residues. V was shortened by 2 bases and J by 4 bases, with 11 bases between the two germline ends. The CDR3 DNA reads TGTGCCAGCAGCCAATCGGCAGGGACAGAGACCCAGTACTTC. This codes for CASSQSAGTETQYF.

This clonotype was detected many times. The chain carries TRBV6-2 or TRBV6-3 and TRBJ1-1, with D uncertain. Per germline, CDR1 MNHEY and CDR2 SVGEGT. CDR3 length equals 13 residues. Deletions cut 5 bases from V and 2 bases from J, with 9 bases between. The CDR3 loop is CASSPPLNTEAFF. As DNA, the CDR3 is TGTGCCAGCAGTCCTCCCCTAAACACTGAAGCTTTCTTT.

This clonotype was picked up many times. The CDR3 sequence: CASSQGQMNTEAFF. In DNA form, the CDR3 reads TGCGCCAGCAGCCAGGGACAGATGAACACTGAAGCTTTCTTT. The chain employs TRBV4-3 and TRBJ1-1, with 7 bases matching TRBD1. Germline CDR1 LGHNA, CDR2 YSLEER. Germline trimming cut 3 bases from V and 0 bases from J; bases unmatched to any gene: 1. The CDR3 spans 14 residues.

The chain links TRBV7-2 to TRBJ2-3, with 7 bases that match TRBD1. The CDR3 spans 15 residues. V lost 4 bases to trimming and J lost 3 bases; unmatched junction nucleotides: 7. CDR1 and CDR2 from the germline V gene are SGHTA and FQGNSA. The DNA for the CDR3 is TGTGCCAGCAGCTCCTACAGGGGTATTACAGATACGCAGTATTTT. Translated: CASSSYRGITDTQYF.